These 4 T cell receptor beta chains came from one sample sequenced in a study of graft-versus-host responses after intestinal transplantation. Their target antigens are unknown. This table comes from immunoSEQ multiplex PCR, and its TCRdb copy is limited to in-frame clones, with some not included. The repertoire has approximately 100,000 clones, 85% to 90% of them found once; the top ten carry around 0.11%. This specimen was unstimulated CD4+ T cells sorted from spleen or lymph node cells, taken before intestinal transplant. The receptors shown here come from a human donor who received an intestinal transplant.

The count of this clone is one. The V and J genes are TRBV5-1 and TRBJ1-1, with D possibly TRBD1 on 6 matching bases. Trimming removed 0 bases from V and 5 bases from J, with 11 bases in between. The length of the CDR3 is 14 residues. CDR1 SGHRS and CDR2 YFSETQ come from the germline V gene. In nucleotides, the CDR3 is TGCGCCAGCAGCTTGGAGGGGGTTGGGACTGAAGCTTTCTTT. Its protein is CASSLEGVGTEAFF.

The chain carries TRBV19 and TRBJ1-1, with 11 positions matching TRBD1. The ends lost 3 bases at V and 6 bases at J; junction bases unmatched: 3. Germline lookup yields CDR1 LNHDA and CDR2 SQIVND (reference sequence). The CDR3 is made up of 14 amino acids. CDR3 DNA: TGTGCCAGTAGTATGAGGGACAGGGGGGCTGAAGCTTTCTTT. Encoded protein: CASSMRDRGAEAFF.

The chain couples TRBV4-2 to TRBJ1-2; maybe TRBD1 (5 bases). This CDR3 contains 15 residues. Germline V CDR1 and CDR2: LGHNA, YNFKEQ. V shed 0 bases and J shed 4 bases, with 12 bases lying between them. The DNA of the CDR3 is TGTGCCAGCAGCCAAGATTTCGGGGGGGGCTATGGCTACACCTTC. Translating it yields CASSQDFGGGYGYTF.

This chain uses TRBV2 with TRBJ1-5; D gene unclear. Germline V gene lookup returns CDR1 SNHLY and CDR2 FYNNEI. This CDR3 has 13 residues. V lost 6 bases and J lost 4, with 10 bases in between. The CDR3 DNA sequence: TGTGCCAGCAGAGGACGGGGTAATCAGCCCCAGCATTTT. Protein sequence: CASRGRGNQPQHF. Drawing the rest from reference TRBV2 and TRBJ1-5, the complete variable domain is EPEVTQTPSHQVTQMGQEVILRCVPISNHLYFYWYRQILGQKVEFLVSFYNNEISEKSEIFDDQFSVERPDGSNFTLKIRSTKLEDSAMYFCASRGRGNQPQHFGDGTRLSIL.